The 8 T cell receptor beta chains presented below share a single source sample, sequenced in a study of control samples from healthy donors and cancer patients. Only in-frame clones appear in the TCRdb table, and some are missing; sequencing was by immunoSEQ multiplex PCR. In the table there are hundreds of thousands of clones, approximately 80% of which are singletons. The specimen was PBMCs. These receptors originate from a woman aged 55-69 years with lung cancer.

The DNA of the CDR3 is TGTGCCAGCAGCTTAGGTTCAGCGGCAGATACGCAGTATTTT. Translating it yields CASSLGSAADTQYF. The chain couples TRBV7-3 to TRBJ2-3; D is possibly TRBD2 (5 bases). Trimming removed 2 bases at V and 4 bases at J, with 10 bases between. Germline V gene lookup returns CDR1 SGHTA and CDR2 FQGTGA. This CDR3 comprises 14 residues.

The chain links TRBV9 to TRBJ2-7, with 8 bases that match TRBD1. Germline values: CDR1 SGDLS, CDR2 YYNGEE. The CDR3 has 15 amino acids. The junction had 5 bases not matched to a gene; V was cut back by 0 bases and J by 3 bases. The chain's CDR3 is CASSVGQGALYEQYF. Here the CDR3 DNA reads TGTGCCAGCAGCGTAGGGCAGGGGGCCCTCTACGAGCAGTACTTC.

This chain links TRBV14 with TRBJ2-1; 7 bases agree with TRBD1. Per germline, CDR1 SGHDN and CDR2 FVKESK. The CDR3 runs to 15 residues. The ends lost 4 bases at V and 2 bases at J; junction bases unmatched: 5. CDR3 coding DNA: TGTGCCAGCAGCCGAGGGGACAGCCCCTACAATGAGCAGTTCTTC. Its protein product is CASSRGDSPYNEQFF.

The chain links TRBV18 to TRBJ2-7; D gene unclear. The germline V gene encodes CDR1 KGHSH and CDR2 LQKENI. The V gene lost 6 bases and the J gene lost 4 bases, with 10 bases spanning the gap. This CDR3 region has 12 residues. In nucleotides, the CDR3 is TGTGCCAGCTCGCGAGTGGGGTACGAGCAGTACTTC. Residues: CASSRVGYEQYF.

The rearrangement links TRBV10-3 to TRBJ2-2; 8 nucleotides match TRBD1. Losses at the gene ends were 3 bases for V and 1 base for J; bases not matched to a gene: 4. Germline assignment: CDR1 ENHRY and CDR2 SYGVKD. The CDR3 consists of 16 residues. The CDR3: CAISEGGTGNTGELFF. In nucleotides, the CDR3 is TGTGCCATCAGTGAAGGGGGGACAGGGAACACCGGGGAGCTGTTTTTT.

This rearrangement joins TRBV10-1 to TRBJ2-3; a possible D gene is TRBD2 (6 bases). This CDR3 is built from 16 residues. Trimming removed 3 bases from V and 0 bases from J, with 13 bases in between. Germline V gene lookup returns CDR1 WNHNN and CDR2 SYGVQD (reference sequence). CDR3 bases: TGCGCCAGCAGTGATAGGACTACTTCTAGCACAGATACGCAGTATTTT. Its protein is CASSDRTTSSTDTQYF.

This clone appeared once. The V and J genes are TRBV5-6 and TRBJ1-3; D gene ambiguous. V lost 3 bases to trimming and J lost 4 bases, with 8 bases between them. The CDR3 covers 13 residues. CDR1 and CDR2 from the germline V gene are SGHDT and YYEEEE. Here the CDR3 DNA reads TGTGCCAGCAGCTGGGCCGGGGGAAACACCATATATTTT. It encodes CASSWAGGNTIYF.

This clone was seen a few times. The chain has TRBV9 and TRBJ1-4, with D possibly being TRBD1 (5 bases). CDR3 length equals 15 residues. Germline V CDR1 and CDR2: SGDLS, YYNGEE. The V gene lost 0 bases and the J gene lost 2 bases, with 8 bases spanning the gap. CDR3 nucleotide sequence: TGTGCCAGCAGCGTAGCTTGGGGCACTAATGAAAAACTGTTTTTT. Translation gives CASSVAWGTNEKLFF.